One and the same sample provided the 15 T cell receptor beta chains below, sequenced in a study of beta chain features in type 1 diabetes. The entirety of the isolated RNA underwent reverse transcription, so expressed TCRB transcripts were sequenced. Data came from immunoSEQ multiplex PCR; TCRdb stores just in-frame clones and leaves some out. Of about 300,000 clones in the sample, about 7.8% were seen once. Sequenced: central memory CD4+ T cells from blood. These receptors all come from a woman aged 18 to 35 in good health.

The gene calls are TRBV6-1 and TRBJ1-2; a possible D gene is TRBD1 (6 bases). V was shortened by 6 bases and J by 2 bases, with 10 bases between the two germline ends. The CDR3 is made up of 13 amino acids. Germline loops: CDR1 MNHNS, CDR2 SASEGT. The CDR3 sequence is CASSPGQNYGYTF. Written as DNA, the CDR3 is TGTGCCAGCAGCCCCGGACAGAACTATGGCTACACCTTC.

This clone was seen repeatedly, ten times or more. The rearrangement uses TRBV29-1 and TRBJ2-2; D ambiguous. The V end was cut by 7 bases, the J end by 6 bases, with 9 bases between. CDR3 length: 11 amino acids. From germline, CDR1 is SQVTM and CDR2 ANQGSEA. The CDR3 coding sequence is TGCAGCGCTGGTAATGCCGGGGAGCTGTTTTTT. Amino acids: CSAGNAGELFF.

This clone was seen only a few times. The genes are TRBV7-3 and TRBJ2-6; 10 nucleotides agree with TRBD1. V lost 7 bases to trimming and J lost 0 bases; unmatched junction nucleotides: 6. This CDR3 contains 17 residues. The germline V gene has CDR1 SGHTA and CDR2 FQGTGA. CDR3 residues: CASTRTGGSSGANVLTF. The CDR3 DNA reads TGTGCCAGCACCCGGACAGGGGGTTCCTCTGGGGCCAACGTCCTGACTTTC.

The chain employs TRBV4-3 and TRBJ1-4; D is ambiguous. CDR3 length: 15 residues. Germline CDR1 reads LGHNA; CDR2 reads YSLEER. The V gene lost 1 base and the J gene lost 5 bases, with 11 bases spanning the gap. CDR3 amino acids: CASSQVSQTNEKLFF. The CDR3 DNA reads TGCGCCAGCAGCCAAGTTTCACAGACGAATGAAAAACTGTTTTTT.

This clone was seen more than once but under ten times. The chain employs TRBV4-1 and TRBJ2-7; a possible D gene is TRBD1 (5 bases). This CDR3 region has 15 residues. With 3 bases removed from V and 1 base from J, the gap between germline ends came to 13 bases. CDR1 is MGHRA, CDR2 YSYEKL, per germline. CDR3 coding DNA: TGCGCCAGCAGCCAGGCGTTCCAGGGATCCTACGAGCAGTACTTC. Translating it yields CASSQAFQGSYEQYF.

By proportion, this clone is medium-sized (0.01 to 0.1%). The CDR3 DNA reads as TGTGCCAGCCTTCGCCTGCAGGGGGCCGGCACCGGGGAGCTGTTTTTT. This translates into CASLRLQGAGTGELFF. The J gene is TRBJ2-2, the V gene TRBV19; 8 bases are shared with TRBD1. CDR1 and CDR2 (germline): LNHDA, SQIVND (reference sequence). V was pared by 9 bases and J by 4 bases, with 13 bases of the junction left unmatched. The CDR3 contains 16 residues.

This clone occurred many times. This chain uses TRBV6-5 with TRBJ2-7; D remains ambiguous. Trimming removed 5 bases at V and 6 bases at J, with 14 bases between. The germline CDR1 and CDR2 sequences are MNHEY and SVGAGI. This CDR3 region has 13 residues. The CDR3: CASSEETHGEQYV. The CDR3 nucleotides read TGTGCCAGCAGTGAAGAAACGCACGGCGAGCAGTACGTC.

This clone was counted at least ten times. The rearrangement joins TRBV7-9 to TRBJ2-7; D gene ambiguous. Germline loops: CDR1 SEHNR, CDR2 FQNEAQ (reference sequence). V lost 4 bases to trimming and J lost 3 bases, with 16 bases between them. The CDR3 consists of 15 residues. CDR3 in DNA: TGTGCCAGCAGCTCCATCGACACAAGAGACTACGAGCAGTACTTC. The encoded protein is CASSSIDTRDYEQYF. The full variable domain, completed using reference TRBV7-9 and TRBJ2-7, is DTGVSQNPRHKITKRGQNVTFRCDPISEHNRLYWYRQTLGQGPEFLTYFQNEAQLEKSRLLSDRFSAERPKGSFSTLEIQRTEQGDSAMYLCASSSIDTRDYEQYFGPGTRLTVT.

This clone has just a few counts. V and J are TRBV4-2 and TRBJ1-5; 7 bases agree with TRBD1. The ends lost 4 bases at V and 4 bases at J; junction bases unmatched: 7. This CDR3 is 15 amino acids long. The V gene's germline CDR1 is LGHNA and CDR2 YNFKEQ. CDR3 sequence: CASSREGAGNQPQHF. Here the CDR3 DNA reads TGTGCCAGCAGCCGCGAGGGGGCCGGGAATCAGCCCCAGCATTTT.

This clone was seen more than once but under ten times. The chain employs TRBV5-1 and TRBJ2-3; TRBD1 matches at 9 bases. The germline V gene has CDR1 SGHRS and CDR2 YFSETQ. V gave up 4 bases and J gave up 3 bases; unmatched junction bases: 12. This CDR3 has 17 residues. The CDR3 DNA sequence: TGCGCCAGCAGCCCAATGGAGGGACAGGGAAGGACAGATACGCAGTATTTT. This gives the protein CASSPMEGQGRTDTQYF.

This clone was recorded at least ten times. The V gene is TRBV7-2, the J gene TRBJ2-5; D not certain. The CDR3 totals 13 residues. CDR1 and CDR2 from the germline V gene are SGHTA and FQGNSA. V lost 7 bases to trimming and J lost 5 bases, with 14 bases between them. The CDR3 region is CASTARRAETQYF. Written as DNA, the CDR3 is TGTGCCAGCACCGCTAGACGGGCGGAGACCCAGTACTTC.

The chain is built from TRBV4-3 and TRBJ2-6, with unresolved D. The CDR3 has 16 amino acids. Trimming took 4 bases from V and 0 from J, leaving 10 bases between them. CDR1 is LGHNA and CDR2 is YSLEER in the germline V gene. CDR3 coding DNA: TGCGCCAGCAGCCCGGAATGGGCCTCTGGGGCCAACGTCCTGACTTTC. Amino acid sequence: CASSPEWASGANVLTF.

This clone was picked up a small number of times. The chain has TRBV28 and TRBJ1-2; the D is unclear. The CDR3 extends over 14 amino acids. Per germline, CDR1 MDHEN and CDR2 SYDVKM. Between the trimmed V and J ends, which lost 6 bases and 8 bases, there was a span of 19 bases. CDR3 DNA: TGTGCCAGCAGCCGACTATGGCGCGGAGGGGGCTACACCTTC. It specifies CASSRLWRGGGYTF.

The chain joins TRBV7-3 to TRBJ1-1; D remains unclear. The CDR3 has 13 residues. Per the germline V gene, CDR1 is SGHTA and CDR2 is FQGTGA. V was clipped by 0 bases and J by 7 bases, with 9 bases between them. The CDR3 spells CASSLTPELEAFF. CDR3 coding DNA: TGTGCCAGCAGCTTAACCCCAGAGCTTGAAGCTTTCTTT.

Only a few counts were recorded for this clone. V and J are TRBV7-3 and TRBJ2-1; 12 nucleotides match TRBD2. This CDR3 has 16 amino acids. In germline, CDR1 is SGHTA, CDR2 FQGTGA. J lost 6 bases, V lost 5 bases, and 8 bases had no gene match. DNA for the CDR3: TGTGCCAGCAGCATGGGACTAGCGGGCGGGTTCAATGAGCAGTTCTTC. This translates into CASSMGLAGGFNEQFF.